This T cell receptor beta chain is drawn from a study of T cell responses to AZD1222 COVID-19 vaccine listed by TCRdb under 2021. With regard to the full study: A total of under 250 trial participants underwent TCR sequencing, of whom 207 had received two doses of AZD1222 and 26 had received two doses of the MenACWY control vaccine. Trial participants were enrolled into age subgroups of 18-55, 56-69 and 70-plus years, which contained approximately 150, 30 and 60 TCR-sequenced participants, respectively. Overall results and qualifications from the work: Conclusions about previously exposed vaccinees were limited because only 6 or 7 AZD1222 recipients were SARS-CoV-2 seropositive at baseline. The whole spike protein was spanned by vaccine-associated CD4 TCRs, and dominant responses were seen in regions 160-218 and 743-854. After two AZD1222 doses, spike-specific TCR breadth and depth were significantly higher than at day 0 and than in MenACWY recipients. Participants were mostly white British, with more females than males. The authors suggested clonal diversity may have been underestimated. The 56-69-year group was small, and its depth increase did not reach significance, likely because of low power. Reportedly, close to half of the unique spike-specific TCRs recognized epitopes lying outside the regions that are mutated in the B.1.351 and B.1.1.7 variants. Because no samples from the day 14 peak response were available, repertoires could be characterized only after the peak T cell response.

The time point tag for this specimen amounts to: about 28 days (+/-7) after the second vaccine dose. AZD1222 recipients whose second dose came at about 4 weeks and those whose second dose came at about 12 weeks were combined into one group, since spike-specific TCR depth and breadth did not differ between the two schedules. Vaccinee samples were obtained from the UK trials COV001 and COV002, which included a single-blind randomized controlled phase 2/3 trial of AZD1222 (ChAdOx1 nCoV-19) in healthy adults. For TCRbeta chain sequencing, PBMC samples from trial participants were taken at day 0 and at day 28 after the second dose. Comments on this clone: This receptor's antigen is unknown. No much larger clone exists at a distance of one base, and base qualities are not known.

The CDR3 regions of human TCRbeta chains were analyzed by immunosequencing. As for how the authors treated the data: Repertoire TCRs were checked for matches against a reference library of SARS-CoV-2-specific TCRs that had been generated using the MIRA antigen-specificity platform. Breadth was defined as the fraction of unique TCRs that were SARS-CoV-2-associated, and depth was defined as the fraction of total T cells that were SARS-CoV-2-associated. Using the MIRA data, every spike-specific TCR was mapped to the spike region that the TCR reacted to and assigned to either a CD4 or a CD8 class. Log10-transformed breadth and depth values were compared by one-way ANOVA with Sidak's multiple comparisons tests. Entries here come from immuneACCESS through TCRdb and include only in-frame sequences with V and J called. Some clones fail to appear in such tables; in the studies checked, an unresolved V gene covers under half of the shortfall, and the cause of the remainder is unknown. V and J calls and clone size are as listed in that table; D and trimming were resolved from the DNA. In all, the sample holds 150,000 or so clones, and about 90% of those were seen once. The ten top clones hold 5% to 6.5% of the sample.

The CDR3 measures 15 amino acids from cysteine to phenylalanine. Just the 45-base CDR3 DNA is kept, in frame starting at base 1. CDR1 and CDR2, looked up from the germline V gene (reference sequence), are LGHDT and YNNKEL. V lost 0 bases and J lost 2 bases; the stretch between them is 11 bases long. The sequence is built from TRBV3-1 (or the pseudogene TRBV3-2) and TRBJ2-7, and TRBD1 may be the D gene, going by 5 matching bases. The receptor's source is an adult who received the AZD1222 COVID-19 vaccine. The sequencing used peripheral blood, collected 28 days after the second AZD1222 dose. The nucleotide sequence is TGTGCCAGCAGCCAAGATGGGGCCAACGCCTACGAGCAGTACTTC. This codes for CASSQDGANAYEQYF.